This entry lists 17 T cell receptor beta chains sequenced from one sample in a study of T cell changes during pregnancy in multiple sclerosis. This table comes from immunoSEQ multiplex PCR, and its TCRdb copy is limited to in-frame clones, with some not included. Of almost 50,000 clones detected, about 90% appear once; the ten largest clones hold approximately 0.41%. The sequences come from CD4+ T cells from peripheral blood mononuclear cells, collected in the second trimester of pregnancy. The receptor source for this set is a female donor in good health, enrolled as a control in a pregnancy study.

The chain's CDR3 is CASSLVWGQGARYNEQFF. The CDR3 DNA follows: TGTGCCAGCAGCTTGGTTTGGGGACAGGGGGCAAGATACAATGAGCAGTTCTTC. This chain joins TRBV5-5 and TRBJ2-1, with TRBD1 matching 12 bases. Germline V gives CDR1 SGHKS, CDR2 YYEKEE (reference sequence). V shed 0 bases and J 4 bases; nucleotides not matched to a gene: 8. The CDR3 is 18 residues long.

The chain combines TRBV15 with TRBJ1-2; a weak D match, TRBD1 (5 bases). The germline V gene encodes CDR1 LNHNV and CDR2 YYDKDF (reference sequence). This CDR3 is built from 15 residues. Trimming pared 0 bases from V and 7 bases from J, leaving 15 bases between. CDR3 protein: CATSRDIDSYSGYTF. In nucleotides, the CDR3 is TGTGCCACCAGCAGAGACATAGACAGTTACTCTGGCTACACCTTC.

The chain employs TRBV9 and TRBJ2-5, with D unclear. The CDR3 runs 13 residues. V was clipped by 1 base and J by 2 bases, with 6 bases between them. Germline V CDR1 and CDR2: SGDLS, YYNGEE. Here the CDR3 DNA reads TGTGCCAGCAGCGTATACTCACAAGAGACCCAGTACTTC. Translated, it gives CASSVYSQETQYF.

The chain couples TRBV27 to TRBJ1-6; TRBD1 might be the D (5 bases). V was clipped by 10 bases and J by 1 base, with 14 bases between them. This CDR3 has 15 residues. Germline V gene sequence: CDR1 MNHEY, CDR2 SMNVEV (reference sequence). CDR3 loop: CATAVRGSYNSPLHF. CDR3 DNA: TGTGCCACCGCTGTCCGGGGGTCCTATAATTCACCCCTCCACTTT.

The CDR3 protein is CASSPRLAGTTDTQYF. Here the CDR3 DNA reads TGTGCCAGCAGCCCCCGGCTAGCGGGGACCACAGATACGCAGTATTTT. This chain links TRBV9 with TRBJ2-3; 9 nucleotides agree with TRBD2. This CDR3 comprises 16 residues. Looked up from germline, CDR1 is SGDLS and CDR2 is YYNGEE. Losses at the gene ends were 4 bases for V and 2 bases for J; bases not matched to a gene: 8. Combining the CDR3 with reference TRBV9 and TRBJ2-3 gives the whole variable domain DSGVTQTPKHLITATGQRVTLRCSPRSGDLSVYWYQQSLDQGLQFLIQYYNGEERAKGNILERFSAQQFPDLHSELNLSSLELGDSALYFCASSPRLAGTTDTQYFGPGTRLTVL.

This clone was observed a few times. V usage is TRBV9 and J usage is TRBJ1-1, with 7 nucleotides matching TRBD1. The V gene end was trimmed by 5 bases and the J gene end by 4 bases; junction bases not matched to a gene: 5. Germline-derived CDR1 and CDR2 are SGDLS and YYNGEE. The CDR3 length is 13 residues. The CDR3 spells CASSYTGATEAFF. CDR3 coding DNA: TGTGCCAGCAGTTACACAGGGGCCACTGAAGCTTTCTTT.

The chain joins TRBV11-2 to TRBJ2-5; 9 nucleotides line up with TRBD1. The CDR3 is 16 residues long. Looked up from germline, CDR1 is SGHAT and CDR2 is FQNNGV. With 1 base clipped from V and 5 bases from J, the junction kept 8 bases outside the gene matches. The CDR3 region is CASSLGISGTGETQYF. CDR3 nucleotides: TGTGCCAGCAGCTTAGGAATCTCAGGGACAGGGGAGACCCAGTACTTC.

The chain joins TRBV7-3 to TRBJ2-1, with 12 nucleotides matching TRBD2. The junction had 4 bases not matched to a gene; V was cut back by 5 bases and J by 2 bases. This CDR3 is built from 16 residues. Germline V gene lookup returns CDR1 SGHTA and CDR2 FQGTGA. The CDR3 is CASSPRTSGAYNEQFF. The CDR3 DNA sequence: TGTGCCAGCAGCCCACGGACTAGCGGGGCCTACAATGAGCAGTTCTTC.

This sequence joins TRBV19 and TRBJ1-5; 7 positions agree with TRBD1. Germline CDR1 is LNHDA and CDR2 is SQIVND (reference sequence). V trimming: 2 bases; J trimming: 4 bases; junction bases outside the gene matches: 2. This CDR3 has 14 amino acids. In DNA form, the CDR3 reads TGTGCCAGTAGTATACAACAGGGGAATCAGCCCCAGCATTTT. As protein: CASSIQQGNQPQHF.

The rearrangement joins TRBV6-6 to TRBJ1-1; maybe TRBD1 (6 bases). Trimming stripped 8 bases from V and 3 bases from J, with 16 bases between. This CDR3 region has 14 residues. Germline loops: CDR1 MNHNY, CDR2 SVGAGI (reference sequence). DNA for the CDR3: TGTGCCAGCGAGAGAACAGGGATTGACACTGAAGCTTTCTTT. Protein sequence: CASERTGIDTEAFF.

The V and J genes are TRBV29-1 and TRBJ2-3, with D unresolved. The CDR3 contains 12 residues. The V gene lost 6 bases and the J gene lost 0 bases, with 7 bases spanning the gap. Germline CDR1 SQVTM, CDR2 ANQGSEA. CDR3: CSVKISTDTQYF. The CDR3 region has the DNA TGCAGCGTCAAAATCAGCACAGATACGCAGTATTTT.

CDR3: CASSSEAAGVYGYTF. In DNA, the CDR3 is TGCGCCAGCAGCTCCGAGGCCGCAGGGGTCTATGGCTACACCTTC. The V gene is TRBV5-1, the J gene TRBJ1-2, with D perhaps TRBD1 (6 bases). Germline V gene lookup returns CDR1 SGHRS and CDR2 YFSETQ. The CDR3 covers 15 residues. V shed 3 bases and J shed 4 bases, with 16 bases lying between them.

The chain recombines TRBV2 with TRBJ1-2; TRBD1 matches at 7 bases. Germline trimming cut 1 base from V and 4 bases from J; bases unmatched to any gene: 3. The CDR3 totals 14 residues. The germline V gene encodes CDR1 SNHLY and CDR2 FYNNEI. CDR3 sequence reads: CASSEGDSFYGYTF. As DNA, the CDR3 is TGTGCCAGCAGTGAAGGGGACAGCTTCTATGGCTACACCTTC. The full variable domain, rest sourced from reference TRBV2 and TRBJ1-2, is EPEVTQTPSHQVTQMGQEVILRCVPISNHLYFYWYRQILGQKVEFLVSFYNNEISEKSEIFDDQFSVERPDGSNFTLKIRSTKLEDSAMYFCASSEGDSFYGYTFGSGTRLTVV.

This chain uses TRBV6-5 with TRBJ2-7; 8 bases are shared with TRBD2. Per the germline V gene, CDR1 is MNHEY and CDR2 is SVGAGI. The ends lost 7 bases at V and 4 bases at J; junction bases unmatched: 9. This CDR3 spans 14 amino acids. The CDR3 DNA sequence: TGTGCCAGCACCCGGGGGGGGACGGGTTACGAGCAGTACTTC. Amino acid sequence: CASTRGGTGYEQYF.

The CDR3 DNA is TGTGCCAGCAGCTTCTCGTACGAGCAGTACTTC. This gives the protein CASSFSYEQYF. The J gene is TRBJ2-7, the V gene TRBV7-2; D remains unclear. V was pared by 3 bases and J by 4 bases, with 4 bases between. Germline V CDR1 and CDR2: SGHTA, FQGNSA. The CDR3 runs 11 residues.

The gene calls are TRBV15 and TRBJ2-1; 10 bases match TRBD1. The CDR3 runs to 15 residues. J gave up 7 bases and V 1 base, and 4 bases lay outside the gene matches. Germline CDR1 reads LNHNV; CDR2 reads YYDKDF (reference sequence). The CDR3 bases are TGTGCCACCAGCAGAGGACAGGGGGCGCGAAATGAGCAGTTCTTC. Its protein product is CATSRGQGARNEQFF.

V gene TRBV7-9 combines with J gene TRBJ1-2; 7 bases fit TRBD1. CDR3 length equals 17 residues. Germline loops: CDR1 SEHNR, CDR2 FQNEAQ (reference sequence). Trimming cost V 1 base and J 0 bases; bases outside gene matches: 8. CDR3 nucleotides: TGTGCCAGCAGCTTAGAGATGAGGACAGGTGCTAACTATGGCTACACCTTC. The encoded protein is CASSLEMRTGANYGYTF. The full variable domain, completed using reference TRBV7-9 and TRBJ1-2, is DTGVSQNPRHKITKRGQNVTFRCDPISEHNRLYWYRQTLGQGPEFLTYFQNEAQLEKSRLLSDRFSAERPKGSFSTLEIQRTEQGDSAMYLCASSLEMRTGANYGYTFGSGTRLTVV.